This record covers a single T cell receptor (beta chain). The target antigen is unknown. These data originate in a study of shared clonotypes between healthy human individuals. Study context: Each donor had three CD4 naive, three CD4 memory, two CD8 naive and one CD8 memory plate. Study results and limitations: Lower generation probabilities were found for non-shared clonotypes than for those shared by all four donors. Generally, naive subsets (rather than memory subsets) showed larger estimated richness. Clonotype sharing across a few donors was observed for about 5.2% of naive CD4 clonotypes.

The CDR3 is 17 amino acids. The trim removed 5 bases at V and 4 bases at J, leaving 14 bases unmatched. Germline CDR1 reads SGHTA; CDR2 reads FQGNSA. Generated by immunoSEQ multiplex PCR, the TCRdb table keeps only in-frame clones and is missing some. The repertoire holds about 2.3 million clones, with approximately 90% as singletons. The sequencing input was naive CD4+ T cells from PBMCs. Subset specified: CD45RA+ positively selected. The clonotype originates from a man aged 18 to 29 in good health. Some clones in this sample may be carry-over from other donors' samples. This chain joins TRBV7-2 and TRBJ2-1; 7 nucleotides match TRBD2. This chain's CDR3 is CASSPQDWAGEYNEQFF. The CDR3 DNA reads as TGTGCCAGCAGCCCCCAAGATTGGGCGGGGGAGTACAATGAGCAGTTCTTC.